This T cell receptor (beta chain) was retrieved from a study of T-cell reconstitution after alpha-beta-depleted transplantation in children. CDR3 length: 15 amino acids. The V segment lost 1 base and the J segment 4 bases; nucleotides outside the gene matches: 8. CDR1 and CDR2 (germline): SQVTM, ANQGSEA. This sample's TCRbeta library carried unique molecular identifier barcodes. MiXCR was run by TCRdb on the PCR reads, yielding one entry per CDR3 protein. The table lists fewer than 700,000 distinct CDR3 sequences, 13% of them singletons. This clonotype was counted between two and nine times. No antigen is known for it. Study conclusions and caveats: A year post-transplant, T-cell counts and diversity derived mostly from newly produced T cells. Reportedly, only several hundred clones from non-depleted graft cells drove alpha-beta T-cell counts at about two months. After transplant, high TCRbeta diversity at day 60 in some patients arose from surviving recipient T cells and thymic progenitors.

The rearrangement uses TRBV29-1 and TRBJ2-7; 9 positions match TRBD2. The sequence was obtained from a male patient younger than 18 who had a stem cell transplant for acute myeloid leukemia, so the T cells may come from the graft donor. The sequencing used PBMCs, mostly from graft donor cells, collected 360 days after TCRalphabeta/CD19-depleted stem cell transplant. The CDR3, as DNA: TGCAGCGTTGAAGGTCGCGGGAGGGGTAGGTACGAGCAGTACTTC. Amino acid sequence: CSVEGRGRGRYEQYF.